This T cell receptor beta chain was found in a study of identical twins. This clonotype came up a few times. What it binds is not known. From the 5' RACE reads, TCRdb called clonotypes with MiXCR, one entry per CDR3 protein. The table lists around 530,000 distinct CDR3 sequences, 12% to 15% of them singletons. Study-level findings and limits: A lower insertion count was a feature of abundant cord blood beta clonotypes, with no such feature in memory repertoires.

These same data were also listed under a study on yellow fever vaccine responses in identical twins. As reported in that work: Reportedly, twins showed a vaccine T cell response that looked partly convergent and partly personalized.

This receptor was identified in a woman under 30 in good health. Sequencing was carried out using CD4+ T cells sorted from blood.

The CDR3 sequence: CSARDRSRGLNSYEQYF. In DNA, the CDR3 is TGCAGTGCTAGAGATCGGTCCCGTGGACTCAACTCCTACGAGCAGTACTTC. This sequence joins TRBV20-1 and TRBJ2-7; D possibly corresponds to TRBD2 (5 bases). This CDR3 comprises 17 residues. Trimming left V 0 bases short and J 0 bases short, with 18 bases between. Germline values: CDR1 DFQATT, CDR2 SNEGSKA (reference sequence).